This T cell receptor beta chain was recovered during a study of response to subunit inactivated influenza vaccine. Regarding the study as a whole: Authors suggested each seasonal influenza vaccination recruits few new T cells.

The sample holds a few counts of this clonotype. The antigen remains unidentified. Deletions cut 5 bases from V and 7 bases from J, with 12 bases between. The CDR3 is made up of 13 amino acids. CDR1 is MNHEY, CDR2 SVGEGT, per germline. In TCRdb, the RT-PCR reads were re-called with MiXCR into one record per CDR3 protein. The sample contains about 780,000 distinct CDR3 sequences, approximately 18% of which appear only once. The chain recombines TRBV6-2 or TRBV6-3 with TRBJ2-4; D is unresolved. The receptor was derived from a man in his fifties who received an inactivated influenza vaccine. Sequencing used PBMCs from blood, obtained roughly 5 days after vaccination. The CDR3 spells CASSEPQMNIQYF. Written as DNA, the CDR3 is TGTGCCAGCAGTGAGCCCCAGATGAACATTCAGTACTTC.